The T cell receptor (beta chain) described here comes from a study of T cells in localized non-small cell lung cancer. The data were produced by immunoSEQ multiplex PCR, yet TCRdb's version contains in-frame clones alone and is incomplete. Among around 30,000 clones, 78% were seen once, and the ten largest hold 33%. The germline V and J ends were trimmed by 4 bases and 2 bases, with 14 bases remaining between them. CDR1 MNHEY and CDR2 SVGAGI come from the germline V gene. The CDR3 contains 15 residues. General study findings and limits: Uninvolved adjacent lung, not tumor, had the highest T cell clonality. Investigators sequenced only a single tumor region, leaving heterogeneity possible.

Points on this clone: Its antigen remains unidentified.

This clonotype was sampled from a male donor at least 60 years old with stage II squamous cell lung carcinoma. This chain links TRBV6-5 with TRBJ2-5, with no clear D. The sample here was peripheral blood, taken before any cancer treatment. The CDR3 reads CASSFGSNRQETQYF. The CDR3 bases are TGTGCCAGCAGTTTCGGTTCAAACCGGCAAGAGACCCAGTACTTC.